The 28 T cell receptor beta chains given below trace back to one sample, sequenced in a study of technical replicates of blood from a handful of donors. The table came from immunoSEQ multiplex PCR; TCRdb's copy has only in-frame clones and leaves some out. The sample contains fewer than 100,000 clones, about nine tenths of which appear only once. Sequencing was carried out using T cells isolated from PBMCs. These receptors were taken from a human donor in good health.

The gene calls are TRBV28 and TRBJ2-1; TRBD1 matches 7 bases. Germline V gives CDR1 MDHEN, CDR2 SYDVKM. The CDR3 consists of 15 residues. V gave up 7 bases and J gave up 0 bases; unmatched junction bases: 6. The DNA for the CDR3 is TGTGCCAGCACCTTAACAGGGGTCTCCTACAATGAGCAGTTCTTC. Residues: CASTLTGVSYNEQFF.

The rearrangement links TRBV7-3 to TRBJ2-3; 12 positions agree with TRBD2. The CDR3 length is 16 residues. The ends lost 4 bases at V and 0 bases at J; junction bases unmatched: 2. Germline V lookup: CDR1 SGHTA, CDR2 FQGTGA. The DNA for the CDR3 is TGTGCCAGCAGCTCCGGGACTAGCGGGAGCACAGATACGCAGTATTTT. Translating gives CASSSGTSGSTDTQYF.

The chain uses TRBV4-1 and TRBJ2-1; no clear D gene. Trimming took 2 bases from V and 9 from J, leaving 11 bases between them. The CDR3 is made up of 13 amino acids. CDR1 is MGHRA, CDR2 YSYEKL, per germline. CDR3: CASSQMPGSEQFF. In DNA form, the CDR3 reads TGCGCCAGCAGCCAAATGCCTGGCAGTGAGCAGTTCTTC.

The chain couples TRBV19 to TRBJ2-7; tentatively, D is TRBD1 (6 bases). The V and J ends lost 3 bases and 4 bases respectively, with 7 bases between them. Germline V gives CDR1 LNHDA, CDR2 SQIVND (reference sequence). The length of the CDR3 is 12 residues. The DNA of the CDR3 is TGTGCCAGTAGTATCAGGGGTTACGAGCAGTACTTC. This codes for CASSIRGYEQYF.

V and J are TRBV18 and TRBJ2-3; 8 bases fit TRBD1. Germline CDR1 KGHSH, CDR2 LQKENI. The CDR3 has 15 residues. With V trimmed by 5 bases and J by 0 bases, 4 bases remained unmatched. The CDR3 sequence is CASSAGQASTDTQYF. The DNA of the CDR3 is TGTGCCAGCTCAGCGGGACAGGCGAGCACAGATACGCAGTATTTT.

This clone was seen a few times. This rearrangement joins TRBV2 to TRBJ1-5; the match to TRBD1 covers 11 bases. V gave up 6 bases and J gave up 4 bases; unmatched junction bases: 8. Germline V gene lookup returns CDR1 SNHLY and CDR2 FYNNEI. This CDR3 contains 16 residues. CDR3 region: CASRDGTGGRNQPQHF. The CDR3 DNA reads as TGTGCCAGCAGGGACGGGACAGGGGGTCGGAATCAGCCCCAGCATTTT.

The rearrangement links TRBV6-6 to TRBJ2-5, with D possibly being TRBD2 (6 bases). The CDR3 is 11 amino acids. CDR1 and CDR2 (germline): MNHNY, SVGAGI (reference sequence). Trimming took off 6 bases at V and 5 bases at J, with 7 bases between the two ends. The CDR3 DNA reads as TGTGCCAGCAGCGGGAGTGAGACCCAGTACTTC. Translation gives CASSGSETQYF.

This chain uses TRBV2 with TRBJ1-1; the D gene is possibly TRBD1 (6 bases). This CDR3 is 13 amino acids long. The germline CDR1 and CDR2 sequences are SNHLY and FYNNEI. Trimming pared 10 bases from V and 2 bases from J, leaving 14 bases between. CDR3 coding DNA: TGTGCCAACGTAGGACAGCCAAACACTGAAGCTTTCTTT. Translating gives CANVGQPNTEAFF.

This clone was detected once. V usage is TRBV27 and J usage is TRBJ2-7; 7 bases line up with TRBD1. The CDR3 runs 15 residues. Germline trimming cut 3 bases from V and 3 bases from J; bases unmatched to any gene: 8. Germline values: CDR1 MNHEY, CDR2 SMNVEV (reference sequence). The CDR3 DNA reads TGTGCCAGCAGTTTCGGGACAGTTGGGGTCTACGAGCAGTACTTC. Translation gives CASSFGTVGVYEQYF.

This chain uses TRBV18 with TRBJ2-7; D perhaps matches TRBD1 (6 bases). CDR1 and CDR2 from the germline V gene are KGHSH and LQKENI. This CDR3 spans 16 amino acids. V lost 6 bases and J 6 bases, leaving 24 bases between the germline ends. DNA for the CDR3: TGTGCCAGCTCCCAGGGAGTGAGCGGACAGCGAGGCGAGCAGTACTTC. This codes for CASSQGVSGQRGEQYF.

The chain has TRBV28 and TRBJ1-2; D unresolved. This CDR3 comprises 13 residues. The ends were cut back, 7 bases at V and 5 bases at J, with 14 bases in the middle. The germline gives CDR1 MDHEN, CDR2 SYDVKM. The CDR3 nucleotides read TGTGCCAGCATGGAACGCCAGAGGTATGGCTACACCTTC. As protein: CASMERQRYGYTF.

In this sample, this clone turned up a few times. As DNA, the CDR3 is TGCGCCAGCAGCGAGATAGTTGGTGAGCAGTTCTTC. This encodes CASSEIVGEQFF. The chain combines TRBV4-1 with TRBJ2-1; D gene unclear. Germline V lookup: CDR1 MGHRA, CDR2 YSYEKL. The CDR3 contains 12 residues. V was shortened by 5 bases and J by 9 bases, with 11 bases between the two germline ends.

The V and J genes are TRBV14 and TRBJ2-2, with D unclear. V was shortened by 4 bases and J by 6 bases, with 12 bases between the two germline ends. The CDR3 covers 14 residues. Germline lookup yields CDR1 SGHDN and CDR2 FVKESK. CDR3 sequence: CASSRSFIAGELFF. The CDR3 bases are TGTGCCAGCAGCCGGAGTTTTATAGCCGGGGAGCTGTTTTTT.

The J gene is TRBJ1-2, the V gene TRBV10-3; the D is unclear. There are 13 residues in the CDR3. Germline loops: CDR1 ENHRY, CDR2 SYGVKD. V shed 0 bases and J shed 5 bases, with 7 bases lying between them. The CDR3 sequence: CAISESSLYGYTF. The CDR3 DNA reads TGTGCCATCAGTGAGTCGAGCCTATATGGCTACACCTTC.

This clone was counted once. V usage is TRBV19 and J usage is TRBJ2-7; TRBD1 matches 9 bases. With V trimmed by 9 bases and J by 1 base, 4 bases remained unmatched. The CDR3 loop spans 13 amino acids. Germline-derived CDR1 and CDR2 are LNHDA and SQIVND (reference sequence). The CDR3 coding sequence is TGTGCCAGCCGGGACAGGGTATCCTACGAGCAGTACTTC. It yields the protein CASRDRVSYEQYF.

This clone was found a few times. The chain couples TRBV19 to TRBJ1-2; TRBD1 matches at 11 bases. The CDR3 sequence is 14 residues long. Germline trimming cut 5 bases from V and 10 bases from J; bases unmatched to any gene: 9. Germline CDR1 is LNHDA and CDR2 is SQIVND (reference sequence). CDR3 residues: CASSATRTGGAYTF. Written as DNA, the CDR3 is TGTGCCAGTAGTGCTACCCGGACAGGGGGCGCCTACACCTTC.

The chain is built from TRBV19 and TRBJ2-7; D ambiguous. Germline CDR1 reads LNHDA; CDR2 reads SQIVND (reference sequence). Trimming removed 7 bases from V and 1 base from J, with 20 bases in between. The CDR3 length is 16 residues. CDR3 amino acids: CASTPSGLSKSYEQYF. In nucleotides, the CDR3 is TGTGCCAGTACTCCTAGTGGCCTGTCGAAGTCCTACGAGCAGTACTTC.

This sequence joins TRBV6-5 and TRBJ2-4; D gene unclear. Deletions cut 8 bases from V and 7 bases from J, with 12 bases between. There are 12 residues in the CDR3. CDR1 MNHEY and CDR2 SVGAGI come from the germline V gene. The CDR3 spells CASSNSQNIQYF. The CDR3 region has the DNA TGTGCCAGCTCTAACAGCCAGAACATTCAGTACTTC.

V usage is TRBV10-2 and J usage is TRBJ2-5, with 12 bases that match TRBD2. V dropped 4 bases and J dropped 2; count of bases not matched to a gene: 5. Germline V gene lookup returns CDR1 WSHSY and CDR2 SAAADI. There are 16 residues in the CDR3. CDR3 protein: CASSGQGLAGQETQYF. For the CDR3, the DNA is TGCGCCAGCAGTGGTCAGGGACTAGCGGGTCAAGAGACCCAGTACTTC.

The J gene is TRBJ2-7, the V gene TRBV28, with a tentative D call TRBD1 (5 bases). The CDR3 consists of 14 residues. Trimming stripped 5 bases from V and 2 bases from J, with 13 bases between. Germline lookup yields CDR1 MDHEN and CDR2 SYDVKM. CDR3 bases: TGTGCCAGCAGTCCGTTTGACAGCACCTACGAGCAGTACTTC. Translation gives CASSPFDSTYEQYF.

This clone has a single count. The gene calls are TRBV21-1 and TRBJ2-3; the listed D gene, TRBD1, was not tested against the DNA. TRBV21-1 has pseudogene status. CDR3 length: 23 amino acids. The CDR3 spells CASSKDWTGPNSTRSTSTDTQYF. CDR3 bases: TGTGCCAGCAGCAAAGACTGGACAGGGCCAAACTCGACACGGTCGACTTCCACAGATACGCAGTATTTT.

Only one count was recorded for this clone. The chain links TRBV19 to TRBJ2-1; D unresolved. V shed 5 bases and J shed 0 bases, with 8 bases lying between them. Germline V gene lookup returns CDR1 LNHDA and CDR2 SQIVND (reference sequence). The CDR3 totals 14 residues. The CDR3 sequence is CASSSLSSYNEQFF. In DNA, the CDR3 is TGTGCCAGTAGTTCCCTTAGCTCCTACAATGAGCAGTTCTTC.

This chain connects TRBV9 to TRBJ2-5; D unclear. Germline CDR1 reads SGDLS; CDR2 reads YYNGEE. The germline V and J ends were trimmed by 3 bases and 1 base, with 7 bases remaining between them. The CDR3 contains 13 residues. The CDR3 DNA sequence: TGTGCCAGCAGCGGGAGACTCCAAGAGACCCAGTACTTC. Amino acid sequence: CASSGRLQETQYF.

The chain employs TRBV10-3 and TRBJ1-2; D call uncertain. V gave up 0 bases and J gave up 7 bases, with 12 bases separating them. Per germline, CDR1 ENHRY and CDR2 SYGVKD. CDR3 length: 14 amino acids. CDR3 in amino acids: CAISESRGYGGYTF. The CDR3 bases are TGTGCCATCAGTGAGTCGCGGGGATACGGTGGCTACACCTTC.

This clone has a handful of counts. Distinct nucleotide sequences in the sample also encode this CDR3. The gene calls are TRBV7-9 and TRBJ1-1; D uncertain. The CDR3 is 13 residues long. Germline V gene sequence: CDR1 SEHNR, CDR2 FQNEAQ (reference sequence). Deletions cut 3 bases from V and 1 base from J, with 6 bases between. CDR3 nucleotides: TGTGCCAGCAGCTTGACGGGGAACACTGAAGCTTTCTTT. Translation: CASSLTGNTEAFF.

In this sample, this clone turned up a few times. CDR3 DNA sequence: TGTGCCAGCAGCTTAATATCAGGGGAAGCTTTCTTT. It specifies CASSLISGEAFF. This chain uses TRBV7-8 with TRBJ1-1, with D perhaps TRBD1 (5 bases). Germline assignment: CDR1 SGHVS and CDR2 FQNEAQ. The CDR3 has 12 amino acids. Trimming shortened V by 2 bases and J by 8 bases, and 9 bases separated the two germline ends.

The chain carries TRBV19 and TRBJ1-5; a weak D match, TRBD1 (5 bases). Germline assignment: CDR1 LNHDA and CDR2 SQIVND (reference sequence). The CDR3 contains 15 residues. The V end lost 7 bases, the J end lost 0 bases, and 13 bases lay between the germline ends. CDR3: CASIDSPYSNQPQHF. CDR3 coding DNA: TGTGCCAGTATAGACAGTCCGTATAGCAATCAGCCCCAGCATTTT.

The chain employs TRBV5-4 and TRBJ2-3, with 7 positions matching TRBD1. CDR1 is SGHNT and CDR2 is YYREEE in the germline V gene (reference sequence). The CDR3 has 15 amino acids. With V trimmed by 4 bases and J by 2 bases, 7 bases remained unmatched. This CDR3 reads CASSPRGLNTDTQYF. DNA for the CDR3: TGTGCCAGCAGCCCAAGGGGGCTAAACACAGATACGCAGTATTTT.